The 4 T cell receptor beta chains below all came from one sample that was sequenced in a study of CD8 T cells in Susac syndrome (dated by TCRdb to about 2019). Receptors were amplified or captured by the immunoSEQ multiplex PCR assay. RNA was extracted using the RNeasy kit, and about 0.5 to 1 ug of the RNA was reverse transcribed with random hexamers. TCRdb's own reprocessing of the public reads used fastp at Q25 and MiXCR and kept productive beta chains. Each CDR3 protein appears once, grouped with its most common genes and DNA. Recorded for this sample are 140,000 or so distinct CDR3 sequences; 90% to 97% of them occurred a single time. The top ten clonotypes cover 0.065% to 0.095% of the sample. Material: CD4+ T cells from PBMCs. These receptors were taken from a human donor with Susac syndrome.

The V call is TRBV20-1, the J call TRBJ2-1, with 8 bases matching TRBD2. Germline values: CDR1 DFQATT, CDR2 SNEGSKA (reference sequence). Trimming cost V 3 bases and J 6 bases; bases outside gene matches: 10. This CDR3 is 15 amino acids long. The CDR3 DNA follows: TGCAGTGCTAGCGGGGGGGCCGGTGGGGTCAATGAGCAGTTCTTC. Protein sequence: CSASGGAGGVNEQFF.

The chain combines TRBV7-2 with TRBJ1-5; the D gene is possibly TRBD1 (5 bases). The CDR3 loop spans 16 amino acids. V lost 6 bases to trimming and J lost 4 bases, with 19 bases between them. Germline CDR1 and CDR2: SGHTA and FQGNSA. The CDR3 here is CASSAPGGIRNQPQHF. CDR3 nucleotides: TGTGCCAGCAGTGCCCCGGGGGGAATTCGAAATCAGCCCCAGCATTTT.

CDR3 coding DNA: TGTGCCAGCAGGACGGACAACACCGGGGAGCTGTTTTTT. Protein sequence: CASRTDNTGELFF. The chain recombines TRBV27 with TRBJ2-2; D remains unclear. The V gene's germline CDR1 is MNHEY and CDR2 SMNVEV (reference sequence). The CDR3 has 13 amino acids. V dropped 6 bases and J dropped 2 bases, with 7 bases sitting between them.

The rearrangement joins TRBV7-3 to TRBJ2-5; perhaps TRBD2 as D (7 bases). The germline V gene has CDR1 SGHTA and CDR2 FQGTGA. The CDR3 loop spans 14 amino acids. Trimming removed 5 bases from V and 4 bases from J, with 14 bases in between. The CDR3 reads CASSRNGGAETQYF. The DNA of the CDR3 is TGTGCCAGCAGCCGAAATGGGGGGGCAGAGACCCAGTACTTC.